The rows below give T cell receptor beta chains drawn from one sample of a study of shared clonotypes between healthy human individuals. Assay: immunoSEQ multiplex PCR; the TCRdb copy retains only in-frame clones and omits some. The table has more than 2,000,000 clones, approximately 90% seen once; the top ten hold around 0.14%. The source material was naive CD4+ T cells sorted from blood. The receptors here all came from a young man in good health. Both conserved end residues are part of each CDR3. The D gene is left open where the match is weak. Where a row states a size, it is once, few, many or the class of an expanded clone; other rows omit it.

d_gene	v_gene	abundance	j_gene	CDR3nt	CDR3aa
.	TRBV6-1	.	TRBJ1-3	TGTGCCAGCACCGGACAGTTGGTGAGGGGAAACACCATATATTTT	CASTGQLVRGNTIYF
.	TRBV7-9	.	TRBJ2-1	TGTGCCAGCAGCATGAATACGGGTGAGCAGTTCTTC	CASSMNTGEQFF
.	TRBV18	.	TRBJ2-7	TGTGCCAGCTCACCACAATGGGCGGGCTCCTACGAGCAGTACTTC	CASSPQWAGSYEQYF
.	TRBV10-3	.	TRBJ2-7	TGTGCCATCAGTGAACCAGCCGGGACCTCCTACGAGCAGTACTTC	CAISEPAGTSYEQYF
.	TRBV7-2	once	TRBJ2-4	TGTGCCAGCAGCTTATCGGGGGTCCTTAGCAAAAACATTCAGTACTTC	CASSLSGVLSKNIQYF
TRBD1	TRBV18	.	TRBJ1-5	TGTGCCAGCTCACCTGCCGGGACAGGGGGCAATCAGCCCCAGCATTTT	CASSPAGTGGNQPQHF
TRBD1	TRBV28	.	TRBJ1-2	TGTGCCACGACAGGGGATCTCTCCGGCTACACCTTC	CATTGDLSGYTF
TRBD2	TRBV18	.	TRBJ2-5	TGTGCCAGCTCCGGGGGGATGAGGACAGAGACCCAGTACTTC	CASSGGMRTETQYF
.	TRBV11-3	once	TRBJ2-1	TGTGCCAGCAGCCCGTACGGGGGTAATGAGCAGTTCTTC	CASSPYGGNEQFF
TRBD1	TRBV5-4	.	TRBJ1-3	TGTGCCAGCAGCACGCCGGGACAGGGGGCCTATGGAAACACCATATATTTT	CASSTPGQGAYGNTIYF
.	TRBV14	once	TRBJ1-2	TGTGCCAGCAGCCAAGAGAACCGACTTCTAGCGGGCTACACCTTC	CASSQENRLLAGYTF
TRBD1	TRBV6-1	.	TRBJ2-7	TGTGCCAGCAGTGAAGGCAGGGGGTTGTCCCCCAGCTCCTACGAGCAGTACTTC	CASSEGRGLSPSSYEQYF
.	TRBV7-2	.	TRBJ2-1	TGTGCCAGCAGCTTAGTCACTTGGCGGGACCGGTCCTACAATGAGCAGTTCTTC	CASSLVTWRDRSYNEQFF
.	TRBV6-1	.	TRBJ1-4	TGTGCCAGCAGTGAATGGGACACCCATGCAACTAATGAAAAACTGTTTTTT	CASSEWDTHATNEKLFF
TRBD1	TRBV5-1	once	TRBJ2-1	TGCGCCAGCAGCTTGACGCCGGGACAGTACAATGAGCAGTTCTTC	CASSLTPGQYNEQFF
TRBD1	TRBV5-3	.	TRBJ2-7	TGTGCCAGAAGCCCTTGGACAGGCCTGAGTGAGCAGTACTTC	CARSPWTGLSEQYF
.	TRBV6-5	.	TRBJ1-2	TGTGCCAGCAGTCCGAGACTCCTAGACTATGGCTACACCTTC	CASSPRLLDYGYTF
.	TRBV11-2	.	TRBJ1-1	TGTGCCAGCACGGTGGGGGCGAACACTGAAGCTTTCTTT	CASTVGANTEAFF
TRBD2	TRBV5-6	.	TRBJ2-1	TGTGCCAGCAGCTTGACTAGCGGGATGTTCCGTTTGCAGTTCTTC	CASSLTSGMFRLQFF
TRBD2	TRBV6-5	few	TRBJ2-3	TGTGCCAGCAGTTACTCCGGGGGGGGCACAGATACGCAGTATTTT	CASSYSGGGTDTQYF
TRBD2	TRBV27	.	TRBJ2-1	TGTGCCAGCAGTTCCCCGACTAGCGCATACAATGAGCAGTTCTTC	CASSSPTSAYNEQFF
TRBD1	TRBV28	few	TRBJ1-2	TGTGCCAGCAGTTTAGGGACAGGGGATGGCTACACCTTC	CASSLGTGDGYTF
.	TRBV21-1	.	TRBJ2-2	TGTGCCAGCAGCAAAGGGACAGGGGGCAACACCGGGGAGCTGTTTTTT	CASSKGTGGNTGELFF
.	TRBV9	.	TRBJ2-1	TGTGCCAGCAGCGTAGGACTAACTACCTACAATGAGCAGTTCTTC	CASSVGLTTYNEQFF
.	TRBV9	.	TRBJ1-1	TGTGCCAGCAGCCGGGGTAACAGGGATGACACTGAAGCTTTCTTT	CASSRGNRDDTEAFF
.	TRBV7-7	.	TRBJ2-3	TGTGCTAGCAGCTCCAGAGGGGGCACAGATACGCAGTATTTT	CASSSRGGTDTQYF
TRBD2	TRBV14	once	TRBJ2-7	TGTGCCAGCAGCGAAGGACTAGCGGGACCCTACGAGCAGTACTTC	CASSEGLAGPYEQYF
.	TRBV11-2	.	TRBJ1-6	TGTGCCAGCAGCTTAGCTGGGGGAAAGGACTCACCCCTCCACTTT	CASSLAGGKDSPLHF
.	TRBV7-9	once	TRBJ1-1	TGTGCCAGCAGCTCAAGGTTATTGAACACTGAAGCTTTCTTT	CASSSRLLNTEAFF